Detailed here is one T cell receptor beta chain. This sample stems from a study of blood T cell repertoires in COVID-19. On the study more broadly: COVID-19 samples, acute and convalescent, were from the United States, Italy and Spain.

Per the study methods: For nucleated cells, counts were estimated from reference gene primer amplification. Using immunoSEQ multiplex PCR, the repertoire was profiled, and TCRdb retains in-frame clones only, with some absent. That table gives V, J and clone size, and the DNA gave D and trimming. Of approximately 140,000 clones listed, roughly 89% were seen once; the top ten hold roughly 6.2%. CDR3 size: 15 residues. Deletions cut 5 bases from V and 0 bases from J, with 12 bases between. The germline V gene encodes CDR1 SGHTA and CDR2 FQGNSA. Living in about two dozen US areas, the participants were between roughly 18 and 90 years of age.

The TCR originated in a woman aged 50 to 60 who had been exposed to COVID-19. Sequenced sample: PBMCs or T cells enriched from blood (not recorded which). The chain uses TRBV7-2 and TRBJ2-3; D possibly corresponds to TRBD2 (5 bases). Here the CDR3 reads CASSPLRTSTDTQYF. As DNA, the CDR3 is TGTGCCAGCAGCCCCCTACGGACTAGCACAGATACGCAGTATTTT.